Presented here are 15 T cell receptor beta chains from one specimen sequenced in a study of blood T cell repertoires in COVID-19. Clones were read by immunoSEQ multiplex PCR, and TCRdb kept only the in-frame ones, dropping some. The table lists roughly 100,000 clones, more than 85% of them singletons. The sample was peripheral blood. Receptors were obtained from a man aged 45-60 years with active or convalescent COVID-19.

The chain uses TRBV5-6 and TRBJ2-3; weak D call: TRBD2 (5 bases). The V gene's germline CDR1 is SGHDT and CDR2 YYEEEE. Trimming removed 2 bases from V and 5 bases from J, with 9 bases in between. The CDR3 extends over 13 amino acids. This CDR3 is CASSFQEGDTQYF. The DNA of the CDR3 is TGTGCCAGCAGCTTCCAAGAGGGAGATACGCAGTATTTT.

The rearrangement joins TRBV3-1 (or the pseudogene TRBV3-2) to TRBJ1-2; 8 bases are shared with TRBD1. The germline V gene encodes CDR1 LGHDT and CDR2 YNNKEL (reference sequence). J was trimmed by 7 bases and V by 4 bases; bases with no gene match: 8. The CDR3 extends over 14 amino acids. The chain's CDR3 is CASSLGQGPSGYTF. The CDR3 bases are TGTGCCAGCAGCCTCGGACAGGGCCCAAGTGGCTACACCTTC.

The chain has TRBV28 and TRBJ1-3, with a weak D call TRBD1 (5 bases). The CDR3 totals 13 residues. CDR1 and CDR2 (germline): MDHEN, SYDVKM. The ends were cut back, 5 bases at V and 6 bases at J, with 11 bases in the middle. The CDR3 sequence is CASSLGQTNTIYF. In DNA, the CDR3 is TGTGCCAGCAGTCTAGGACAAACAAACACCATATATTTT.

The rearrangement uses TRBV5-4 and TRBJ2-7, with TRBD1 matching over 9 bases. CDR1 and CDR2 from the germline V gene are SGHNT and YYREEE (reference sequence). This CDR3 has 16 amino acids. With 4 bases clipped from V and 2 bases from J, the junction kept 10 bases outside the gene matches. CDR3 sequence reads: CASSRLKGQGTYEQYF. CDR3 in DNA: TGTGCCAGCAGCCGGCTCAAAGGACAGGGGACCTACGAGCAGTACTTC.

This sequence joins TRBV2 and TRBJ2-1; 10 bases match TRBD1. With V trimmed by 6 bases and J by 12 bases, 5 bases remained unmatched. CDR3 length equals 12 residues. Germline V gene lookup returns CDR1 SNHLY and CDR2 FYNNEI. In DNA, the CDR3 is TGTGCCAGCAGACCCGGGACAGGGGTGCAGTTCTTC. This gives the protein CASRPGTGVQFF.

The gene calls are TRBV19 and TRBJ1-3; 10 bases line up with TRBD1. There are 18 residues in the CDR3. The germline V gene encodes CDR1 LNHDA and CDR2 SQIVND (reference sequence). V trimming: 2 bases; J trimming: 1 base; junction bases outside the gene matches: 8. CDR3 DNA sequence: TGTGCCAGTAGTATAACTTTCGACAGGGGGCAATCTGGAAACACCATATATTTT. It is translated as CASSITFDRGQSGNTIYF.

The V and J genes are TRBV19 and TRBJ2-5; TRBD2 matches at 14 bases. Germline CDR1 is LNHDA and CDR2 is SQIVND (reference sequence). V shed 9 bases and J 2 bases; nucleotides not matched to a gene: 2. The CDR3 length is 14 residues. The CDR3 region has the DNA TGTGCCAGCGGACTAGCGGGGGGACAAGAGACCCAGTACTTC. Translated, it gives CASGLAGGQETQYF.

The J gene is TRBJ2-1, the V gene TRBV19; 8 bases map to TRBD1. This CDR3 contains 15 residues. With 7 bases clipped from V and 2 bases from J, the junction kept 7 bases outside the gene matches. Germline assignment: CDR1 LNHDA and CDR2 SQIVND (reference sequence). The chain's CDR3 is CASTPGTGPYNEQFF. For the CDR3, the DNA is TGTGCCAGTACCCCCGGGACAGGACCCTACAATGAGCAGTTCTTC.

The rearrangement uses TRBV3-1 (or the pseudogene TRBV3-2) and TRBJ2-3; D remains ambiguous. The germline V gene encodes CDR1 LGHDT and CDR2 YNNKEL (reference sequence). The CDR3 has 12 amino acids. Trimming left V 5 bases short and J 6 bases short, with 9 bases between. As DNA, the CDR3 is TGTGCCAGCAGCACACAAAGTGATACGCAGTATTTT. It is translated as CASSTQSDTQYF.

The chain joins TRBV18 to TRBJ1-4, with 8 bases fitting TRBD1. J was trimmed by 3 bases and V by 3 bases; bases with no gene match: 9. Per germline, CDR1 KGHSH and CDR2 LQKENI. The CDR3 length is 17 residues. The CDR3 DNA follows: TGTGCCAGCTCACCTGTTGGCAGGGGGCATCCTAATGAAAAACTGTTTTTT. Encoded protein: CASSPVGRGHPNEKLFF.

The chain uses TRBV7-2 and TRBJ2-7, with 7 bases that match TRBD1. This CDR3 region has 18 residues. Germline V gives CDR1 SGHTA, CDR2 FQGNSA. The V segment lost 0 bases and the J segment 2 bases; nucleotides outside the gene matches: 13. CDR3 coding DNA: TGTGCCAGCAGCTTAGCCCCGGGACAGACCAGAGTACCCTACGAGCAGTACTTC. It specifies CASSLAPGQTRVPYEQYF.

The chain joins TRBV6-5 to TRBJ1-1; 8 nucleotides agree with TRBD1. Losses at the gene ends were 7 bases for V and 1 base for J; bases not matched to a gene: 5. CDR1 and CDR2 (germline): MNHEY, SVGAGI. This CDR3 contains 14 residues. CDR3 coding DNA: TGTGCCAGCACCCGGACAGGGCCGAACACTGAAGCTTTCTTT. Protein sequence: CASTRTGPNTEAFF.

The V and J genes are TRBV11-3 and TRBJ2-4, with 8 bases identical to TRBD2. V lost 5 bases, J lost 4 bases, and 13 bases stayed unmatched. The germline V gene encodes CDR1 SGHNT and CDR2 YENEEA. This CDR3 contains 17 residues. CDR3: CASSDNRGVAGKNIQYF. CDR3 bases: TGTGCCAGCAGCGATAATCGAGGAGTAGCGGGGAAAAACATTCAGTACTTC.

The rearrangement links TRBV24-1 to TRBJ1-1; TRBD1 matches 10 bases. The length of the CDR3 is 16 residues. Germline CDR1 KGHDR, CDR2 SFDVKD. The ends lost 3 bases at V and 5 bases at J; junction bases unmatched: 8. The CDR3 DNA sequence: TGTGCCACCAGTGATAGTCGACAGGGGGCGGCGACTGAAGCTTTCTTT. Protein sequence: CATSDSRQGAATEAFF.

The chain joins TRBV27 to TRBJ1-6, with TRBD1 identical over 12 bases. The CDR3 covers 16 residues. Per the germline V gene, CDR1 is MNHEY and CDR2 is SMNVEV (reference sequence). V dropped 5 bases and J dropped 7; count of bases not matched to a gene: 6. In DNA form, the CDR3 reads TGTGCCAGCAGTATGGGACAGGGGGCCCCCAATTCACCCCTCCACTTT. Its protein is CASSMGQGAPNSPLHF.